This paragraph reports one T cell receptor beta chain. Only in-frame clones appear in the TCRdb table, and some are missing; sequencing was by immunoSEQ multiplex PCR. The sample includes just over 150,000 clones, over 70% of them seen just once. V was shortened by 1 base and J by 5 bases, with 17 bases between the two germline ends. CDR3 length: 16 residues. CDR1 and CDR2 from the germline V gene are SEHNR and FQNEAQ (reference sequence). The sample is drawn from a study of blood T cell repertoires in COVID-19. Whole-study context: Sites in the United States, Italy and Spain provided acute and convalescent COVID-19 samples. The analysed material was cDNA or gDNA that came from T cells, B-cell-depleted T cells, or PBMCs.

The sequence was obtained from a man in his sixties with acute or convalescent COVID-19. The specimen sequenced was peripheral blood. The chain couples TRBV7-9 to TRBJ1-1; D may be TRBD1 (6 bases). In DNA form, the CDR3 reads TGTGCCAGCAGCTTAGGCGGCAGGGGTGCGAATACTGAAGCTTTCTTT. Protein: CASSLGGRGANTEAFF.